The 6 T cell receptor beta chains presented below share a single source sample, sequenced in a study of cytomegalovirus exposure and HLA in healthy donors. Assay: immunoSEQ multiplex PCR; the TCRdb copy retains only in-frame clones and omits some. This sample has approximately 140,000 clones, with roughly nine tenths found just once. Sample: PBMCs. The receptors stem from a man aged 18-30 years in good health and CMV-seronegative.

The V and J genes are TRBV7-2 and TRBJ2-7; 9 nucleotides align to TRBD2. Trimming removed 1 base from V and 7 bases from J; junction bases left unmatched: 2. Per the germline V gene, CDR1 is SGHTA and CDR2 is FQGNSA. The CDR3 contains 13 residues. The CDR3 is CASSLVLAGEQYF. DNA of the CDR3: TGTGCCAGCAGCTTAGTCCTAGCGGGGGAGCAGTACTTC.

This clone was seen a handful of times. The chain has TRBV28 and TRBJ2-2; 8 nucleotides agree with TRBD1. V shed 10 bases, J shed 4 bases, and the junction held 2 bases outside the gene matches. Germline V gene sequence: CDR1 MDHEN, CDR2 SYDVKM. This CDR3 region has 12 residues. The CDR3 here is CATRGRTGELFF. CDR3 DNA: TGTGCCACCAGGGGGCGCACCGGGGAGCTGTTTTTT.

The rearrangement uses TRBV5-1 and TRBJ1-1; no firm D call. V was cut by 3 bases and J by 5 bases, with 20 bases left in between. The V gene's germline CDR1 is SGHRS and CDR2 YFSETQ. The CDR3 is 16 amino acids. As DNA, the CDR3 is TGCGCCAGCAGCTCATTCGGGAGCGGGGTGGGGACTGAAGCTTTCTTT. Protein: CASSSFGSGVGTEAFF.

This chain links TRBV6-5 with TRBJ2-5; 10 positions match TRBD2. V shed 4 bases and J 5 bases; nucleotides not matched to a gene: 10. Per the germline V gene, CDR1 is MNHEY and CDR2 is SVGAGI. The CDR3 has 16 amino acids. The DNA for the CDR3 is TGTGCCAGCAGTTCCCTGGCTAGCGGGGGTGGGGAGACCCAGTACTTC. This gives the protein CASSSLASGGGETQYF.

The V and J genes are TRBV7-9 and TRBJ1-3; TRBD1 matches at 7 bases. Germline V gene lookup returns CDR1 SEHNR and CDR2 FQNEAQ (reference sequence). V shed 5 bases, J shed 4 bases, and the junction held 11 bases outside the gene matches. This CDR3 is 16 amino acids long. This CDR3 is CASSPRQGLAGNTIYF. The CDR3 DNA is TGTGCCAGCAGCCCCCGACAGGGCCTGGCGGGAAACACCATATATTTT.

This clone was counted once. The genes are TRBV29-1 and TRBJ2-7; TRBD1 aligns across 7 bases. The CDR3 has 14 amino acids. Germline V lookup: CDR1 SQVTM, CDR2 ANQGSEA. The CDR3 bases are TGCATCCCGCCCAGGGACAGCCTAGTGAGCGAGCAGTACTTC. Amino acids: CIPPRDSLVSEQYF.